These T cell receptor beta chains were read from a single sample in a study of T cell responses to AZD1222 COVID-19 vaccine. Method: immunoSEQ multiplex PCR; TCRdb's copy keeps in-frame clones and lacks some. This sample has about 260,000 clones, with approximately 93% found just once. This specimen consisted of peripheral blood, obtained on day 0 of AZD1222 vaccination. Receptors originate from an adult in good health. Each CDR3 is given with its conserved first and last residue. Fields, in order: V gene, J gene, CDR3 protein.

V gene: TRBV28
J gene: TRBJ2-7
CDR3 protein: CASSPPGGTYEQYF

V gene: TRBV9
J gene: TRBJ2-3
CDR3 protein: CASSPRSSAPATDTQYF

V gene: TRBV9
J gene: TRBJ1-2
CDR3 protein: CASSADKRTGSYYGYTF

V gene: TRBV12-3/TRBV12-4
J gene: TRBJ2-3
CDR3 protein: CASNGAATQYF

V gene: TRBV29-1
J gene: TRBJ2-1
CDR3 protein: CSITSGGVVNEQFF

V gene: TRBV27
J gene: TRBJ2-1
CDR3 protein: CASSLFGTVLNEQFF

V gene: TRBV9
J gene: TRBJ2-3
CDR3 protein: CASMGPGGDTQYF

V gene: TRBV4-1
J gene: TRBJ2-7
CDR3 protein: CASSQSDGNSYEQYF

V gene: TRBV5-1
J gene: TRBJ2-5
CDR3 protein: CASSWPEETQYF

V gene: TRBV7-9
J gene: TRBJ1-3
CDR3 protein: CASSLAATGGGNTIYF

V gene: TRBV28
J gene: TRBJ2-7
CDR3 protein: CASRPAGLGLYEQYF

V gene: TRBV10-3
J gene: TRBJ1-6
CDR3 protein: CASEPGQINSPLHF

V gene: TRBV29-1
J gene: TRBJ1-4
CDR3 protein: CSVALATNEKLFF

V gene: TRBV11-1
J gene: TRBJ2-5
CDR3 protein: CASSLGETQYF

V gene: TRBV19
J gene: TRBJ1-3
CDR3 protein: CASSMASRGFGNTIYF

V gene: TRBV30
J gene: TRBJ2-5
CDR3 protein: CAWSGSSGIPGTQYF

V gene: TRBV6-1
J gene: TRBJ1-6
CDR3 protein: CASSEAAQPLHF

V gene: TRBV9
J gene: TRBJ1-5
CDR3 protein: CASSVGEGPQHF

V gene: TRBV29-1
J gene: TRBJ2-7
CDR3 protein: CSVEGQGAYEQYF

V gene: TRBV5-1
J gene: TRBJ2-3
CDR3 protein: CASGQDRGEDTQYF

V gene: TRBV21-1
J gene: TRBJ2-3
CDR3 protein: CAIPGDTQYF

V gene: TRBV21-1
J gene: TRBJ2-3
CDR3 protein: CASSLSEGQFTDTQYF

V gene: TRBV5-1
J gene: TRBJ1-2
CDR3 protein: CASSLVGSLYGYTF

V gene: TRBV30
J gene: TRBJ2-6
CDR3 protein: CAWTRGRSASGANVLTF

V gene: TRBV6-5
J gene: TRBJ1-6
CDR3 protein: CASTVKGNSPLHF

V gene: TRBV25-1
J gene: TRBJ1-2
CDR3 protein: CASSVGGHYGYTF

V gene: TRBV27
J gene: TRBJ2-2
CDR3 protein: CASTTLSGLAGVYTGELFF

V gene: TRBV7-9
J gene: TRBJ1-2
CDR3 protein: CASSYPTEESVKSYGYTF

V gene: TRBV4-2
J gene: TRBJ1-4
CDR3 protein: CASSQDYRGRGKLFF

V gene: TRBV2
J gene: TRBJ2-5
CDR3 protein: CASKGLETQYF

V gene: TRBV7-6
J gene: TRBJ1-3
CDR3 protein: CASSSLPGNSGNTIYF

V gene: TRBV18
J gene: TRBJ2-2
CDR3 protein: CASSPEGEDAGELFF

V gene: TRBV5-1
J gene: TRBJ2-2
CDR3 protein: CASSFRDGMVGELFF

V gene: TRBV6-1
J gene: TRBJ2-7
CDR3 protein: CASSEFPEQYF

V gene: TRBV7-2
J gene: TRBJ2-7
CDR3 protein: CASSPGNSYEQYF

V gene: TRBV5-1
J gene: TRBJ2-7
CDR3 protein: CASSLESGVYEQYF

V gene: TRBV5-1
J gene: TRBJ1-1
CDR3 protein: CASSLVGGIITEAFF

V gene: TRBV4-2
J gene: TRBJ1-5
CDR3 protein: CASSQGTLYSNQPQHF

V gene: TRBV5-4
J gene: TRBJ1-6
CDR3 protein: CASSLDERNSPLHF

V gene: TRBV6-5
J gene: TRBJ1-1
CDR3 protein: CASSYPATGEAFF

V gene: TRBV28
J gene: TRBJ2-7
CDR3 protein: CASSLRGPTYEQYF

V gene: TRBV10-3
J gene: TRBJ1-5
CDR3 protein: CAISTENDQPQHF

V gene: TRBV5-6
J gene: TRBJ1-2
CDR3 protein: CASSHGTAPGGYTF

V gene: TRBV6-1
J gene: TRBJ1-2
CDR3 protein: CASSVGGGRMVYGYTF

V gene: TRBV4-2
J gene: TRBJ2-7
CDR3 protein: CASSATISYEQYF

V gene: TRBV29-1
J gene: TRBJ1-3
CDR3 protein: CSVPPFGNTIYF

V gene: TRBV28
J gene: TRBJ2-7
CDR3 protein: CASSFSTGQLSYEQYF

V gene: TRBV28
J gene: TRBJ1-5
CDR3 protein: CASTLGGSGGQPQHF

V gene: TRBV27
J gene: TRBJ2-2
CDR3 protein: CASSPSRTGELFF

V gene: TRBV19
J gene: TRBJ2-7
CDR3 protein: CASTRDRDSYEQYF

V gene: TRBV6-6
J gene: TRBJ1-3
CDR3 protein: CASSRDEGNTIYF

V gene: TRBV28
J gene: TRBJ2-2
CDR3 protein: CASSLRRGELFF

V gene: TRBV10-3
J gene: TRBJ1-5
CDR3 protein: CAISEGGRARNQPQHF

V gene: TRBV7-3
J gene: TRBJ1-1
CDR3 protein: CASSLQGDNEAFF

V gene: TRBV6-2/TRBV6-3
J gene: TRBJ2-7
CDR3 protein: CASSYYRGIQGEQYF

V gene: TRBV9
J gene: TRBJ2-7
CDR3 protein: CASSVSPGGEQYF

V gene: TRBV5-1
J gene: TRBJ1-6
CDR3 protein: CASSIGVPNSPLHF

V gene: TRBV2
J gene: TRBJ1-2
CDR3 protein: CASSEAGGLYGYTF